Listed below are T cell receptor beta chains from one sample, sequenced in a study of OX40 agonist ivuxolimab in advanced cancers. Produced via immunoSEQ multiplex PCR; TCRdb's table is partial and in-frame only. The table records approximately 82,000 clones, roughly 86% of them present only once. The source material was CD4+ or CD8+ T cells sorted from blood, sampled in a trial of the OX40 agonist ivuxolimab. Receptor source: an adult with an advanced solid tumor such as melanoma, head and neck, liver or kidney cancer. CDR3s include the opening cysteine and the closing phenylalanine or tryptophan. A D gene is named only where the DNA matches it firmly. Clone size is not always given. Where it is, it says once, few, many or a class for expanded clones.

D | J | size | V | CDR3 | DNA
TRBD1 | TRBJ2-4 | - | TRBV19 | CASSHRGAKNIQYF | TGTGCCAGTAGTCACAGGGGAGCCAAAAACATTCAGTACTTC
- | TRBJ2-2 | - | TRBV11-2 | CASSGQRTGELFF | TGTGCCAGCAGCGGACAGCGCACCGGGGAGCTGTTTTTT
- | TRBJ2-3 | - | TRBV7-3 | CASSRGGSTDTQYF | TGTGCCAGCAGCCGAGGGGGTAGCACAGATACGCAGTATTTT
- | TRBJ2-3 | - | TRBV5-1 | CASSFGGRGTDTQYF | TGCGCCAGCAGCTTCGGTGGGAGAGGCACAGATACGCAGTATTTT
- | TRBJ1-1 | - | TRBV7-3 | CASSREVDTEAFF | TGTGCCAGCAGCCGTGAGGTAGACACTGAAGCTTTCTTT
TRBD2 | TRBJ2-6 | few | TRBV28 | CASSRRGARGSSGANVLTF | TGTGCCAGCAGTCGGCGGGGGGCCCGGGGATCCTCTGGGGCCAACGTCCTGACTTTC
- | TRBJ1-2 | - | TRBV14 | CASSQVDRIYGYTF | TGTGCCAGCAGCCAAGTGGACAGAATATATGGCTACACCTTC
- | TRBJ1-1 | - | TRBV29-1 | CSVEAVFGNTEAFF | TGCAGCGTTGAAGCCGTGTTTGGGAACACTGAAGCTTTCTTT
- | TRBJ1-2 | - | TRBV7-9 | CASSLGGSGSYGYTF | TGTGCCAGCAGCTTAGGAGGTTCGGGGAGCTATGGCTACACCTTC
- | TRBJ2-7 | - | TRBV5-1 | CASSFSPGGYEQYF | TGCGCCAGCAGCTTCTCACCCGGGGGCTACGAGCAGTACTTC
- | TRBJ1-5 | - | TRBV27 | CASSALRGSQPQHF | TGTGCCAGCAGTGCCCTACGGGGTAGCCAGCCCCAGCATTTT
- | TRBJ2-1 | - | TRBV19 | CASRAPGGLYNEQFF | TGTGCCAGTAGAGCACCGGGGGGCCTATACAATGAGCAGTTCTTC
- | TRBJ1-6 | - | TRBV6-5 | CATRWDNNSPLHF | TGTGCCACCAGATGGGACAACAATTCACCCCTCCACTTT
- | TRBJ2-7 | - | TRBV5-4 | CASSRRDSYEQYF | TGTGCCAGCAGCCGGCGGGACTCCTACGAGCAGTACTTC
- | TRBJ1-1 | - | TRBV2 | CASTGQGNTEAFF | TGTGCCAGCACCGGCCAGGGGAACACTGAAGCTTTCTTT
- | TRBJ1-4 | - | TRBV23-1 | CASSQPEKLFF | TGCGCCAGCAGTCAACCTGAAAAACTGTTTTTT
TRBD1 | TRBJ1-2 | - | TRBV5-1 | CASSRAGQVPNYGYTF | TGCGCCAGCAGCAGGGCGGGACAGGTGCCAAACTATGGCTACACCTTC
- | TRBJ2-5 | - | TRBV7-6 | CASSELVQETQYF | TGTGCCAGCAGCGAGCTAGTGCAAGAGACCCAGTACTTC
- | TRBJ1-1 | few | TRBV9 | CASSVEIGTEAFF | TGTGCCAGCAGCGTAGAAATAGGGACTGAAGCTTTCTTT
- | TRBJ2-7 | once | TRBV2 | CASSEIGQSQYEQYF | TGTGCCAGCAGTGAAATTGGGCAGAGCCAATACGAGCAGTACTTC
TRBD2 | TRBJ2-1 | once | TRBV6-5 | CASTVSGGSYNEQFF | TGTGCCAGCACGGTTAGCGGGGGCTCCTACAATGAGCAGTTCTTC
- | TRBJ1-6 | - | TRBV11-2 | CASSLDQQGMNSPLHF | TGTGCCAGCAGCTTAGATCAGCAGGGGATGAATTCACCCCTCCACTTT
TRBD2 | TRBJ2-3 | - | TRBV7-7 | CASSLGQAGTDTQYF | TGTGCTAGCAGCTTAGGACAAGCGGGAACAGATACGCAGTATTTT
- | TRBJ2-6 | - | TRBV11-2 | CASSLGDSSGANVLTF | TGTGCCAGCAGCTTAGGCGACAGCTCTGGGGCCAACGTCCTGACTTTC
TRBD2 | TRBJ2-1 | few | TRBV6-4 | CASSDSSGSRNEQFF | TGTGCCAGCAGTGACTCTAGCGGGTCCCGCAATGAGCAGTTCTTC
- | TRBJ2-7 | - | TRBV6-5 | CASHALNIYEQYF | TGTGCCAGCCACGCCCTTAACATCTACGAGCAGTACTTC
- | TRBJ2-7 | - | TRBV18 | CASSPPGSPIYEQYF | TGTGCCAGCTCACCACCGGGCAGCCCCATCTACGAGCAGTACTTC
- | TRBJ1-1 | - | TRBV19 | CASSTGHMNTEAFF | TGTGCCAGTAGTACCGGACACATGAACACTGAAGCTTTCTTT
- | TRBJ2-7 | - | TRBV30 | CAWSALGYEQYF | TGTGCCTGGAGTGCACTCGGATACGAGCAGTACTTC
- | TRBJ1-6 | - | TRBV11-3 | CASSLGATGNSPLHF | TGTGCCAGCAGCTTAGGGGCCACAGGGAATTCACCCCTCCACTTT
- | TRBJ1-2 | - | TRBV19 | CASSEDLYGYTF | TGTGCCAGTAGTGAAGACTTGTATGGCTACACCTTC
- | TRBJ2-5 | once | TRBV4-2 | CASSQFSGTQETQYF | TGTGCCAGCAGCCAATTCTCGGGGACCCAAGAGACCCAGTACTTC
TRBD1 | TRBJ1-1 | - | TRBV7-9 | CASSFRTGDHTEAFF | TGTGCCAGCAGCTTTAGGACAGGGGACCACACTGAAGCTTTCTTT
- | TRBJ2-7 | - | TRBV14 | CASSHRGRSYEQYF | TGTGCCAGCAGCCATAGGGGCAGGTCCTACGAGCAGTACTTC
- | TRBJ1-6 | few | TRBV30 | CAWSVKGGSPLHF | TGTGCCTGGAGTGTAAAGGGTGGGTCACCCCTCCACTTT
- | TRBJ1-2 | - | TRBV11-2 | CASSRRTVDYGYTF | TGTGCCAGCAGCCGAAGGACGGTCGACTATGGCTACACCTTC
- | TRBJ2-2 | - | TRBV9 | CASSVNLNTNTGELFF | TGTGCCAGCAGCGTAAACCTAAATACGAACACCGGGGAGCTGTTTTTT
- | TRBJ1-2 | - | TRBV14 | CASIRFSSGGYTF | TGTGCCAGCATCAGATTTTCCTCGGGTGGCTACACCTTC
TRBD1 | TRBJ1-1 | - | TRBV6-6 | CASSYATGRGNTEAFF | TGTGCCAGCAGTTACGCGACAGGGAGGGGGAACACTGAAGCTTTCTTT
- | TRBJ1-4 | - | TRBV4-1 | CASGRAGGTTNEKLFF | TGCGCCAGCGGGAGGGCTGGGGGGACTACTAATGAAAAACTGTTTTTT
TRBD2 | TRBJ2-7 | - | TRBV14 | CASSFGGGAFYEQYF | TGTGCCAGCAGCTTCGGGGGGGGAGCTTTCTACGAGCAGTACTTC
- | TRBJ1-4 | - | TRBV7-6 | CASRLTGEKLFF | TGTGCCAGCAGACTTACCGGCGAAAAACTGTTTTTT
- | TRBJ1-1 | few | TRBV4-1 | CASSQRSLGPTEAFF | TGCGCCAGCAGCCAAAGATCACTAGGGCCCACTGAAGCTTTCTTT
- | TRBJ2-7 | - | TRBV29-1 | CSVVWTTHSFYEQYF | TGCAGCGTAGTATGGACTACTCACTCCTTCTACGAGCAGTACTTC
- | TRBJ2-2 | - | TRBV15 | CATSSRTGELFF | TGTGCCACCAGCAGTAGAACCGGGGAGCTGTTTTTT
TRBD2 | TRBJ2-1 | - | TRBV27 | CASSLFSPEMWREKKNEQFF | TGTGCCAGCAGTTTATTTTCCCCAGAGATGTGGCGGGAGAAGAAGAATGAGCAGTTCTTC
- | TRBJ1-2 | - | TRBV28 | CASTPGGGDYGYTF | TGTGCCAGCACACCTGGTGGGGGCGACTATGGCTACACCTTC
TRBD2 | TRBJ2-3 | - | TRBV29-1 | CSVVRGGTTDTQYF | TGCAGCGTTGTGCGCGGGGGGACCACAGATACGCAGTATTTT
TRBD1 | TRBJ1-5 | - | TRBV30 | CAWTLGQTSNQPQHF | TGTGCCTGGACCTTGGGACAGACTAGCAATCAGCCCCAGCATTTT
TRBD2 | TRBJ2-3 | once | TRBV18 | CASSPRTSGTDTQYF | TGTGCCAGCTCACCTAGGACTAGCGGCACGGATACGCAGTATTTT